This TCR beta chain was obtained from a study of identical twins. The CDR3 sequence is 13 residues long. With 1 base clipped from V and 6 bases from J, the junction kept 3 bases outside the gene matches. CDR1 is LGHNT and CDR2 is FRNRAP in the germline V gene. On this clonotype itself: Its cognate antigen is unknown.

Findings and caveats of the study: Insertions were reduced in abundant cord blood beta clonotypes but not in memory repertoires.

All donors were healthy Caucasians. TCRdb independently ran MiXCR on the 5' RACE reads; one entry per CDR3 protein. The table records fewer than 900,000 distinct CDR3 sequences, roughly 18% of them present only once. The sample was also linked to a second study, of T cells expressing NK-cell markers. From that report: Among a few donors, these clonotypes also ranked first in the CD3+CD56-NKG2C+ fraction.

Material: PBMCs. The sequence came from a woman between 18 and 29 years old in good health. The chain couples TRBV12-5 to TRBJ2-7, with TRBD1 matching over 7 bases. The CDR3 sequence: CASGLATGTEQYF. The CDR3 DNA reads TGTGCTAGTGGTTTGGCGACAGGGACCGAGCAGTACTTC.